The present TCR beta chain was sequenced within a study of neurological immune-mediated disorders. The V gene's germline CDR1 is SGHRS and CDR2 YFSETQ. The CDR3 loop spans 13 amino acids. V gave up 4 bases and J gave up 6 bases, with 11 bases separating them. A single record per CDR3 protein comes from TCRdb applying MiXCR to the 5' RACE reads. Of around 83,000 distinct CDR3 sequences detected, around 14% appear once; the ten largest clones hold 6.5% to 8%. PBMCs stored at -80 C, numbering 2 million, were the origin of the unsorted libraries. Ten or more counts support this clonotype. Antigen specificity is unknown. Points from the study as a whole: Multiple sclerosis, the disease with the least TCR clonal expansion, fell below healthy controls, whereas HTLV-1-associated myelopathy showed the most.

What was sequenced was PBMCs. This chain uses TRBV5-1 with TRBJ2-1, with D perhaps matching TRBD1 (6 bases). The TCR sequence derives from a woman aged 45-65 years in good health. The CDR3 sequence is CASSNTGTNEQFF. CDR3 DNA: TGCGCCAGCAGCAATACAGGGACCAATGAGCAGTTCTTC.